The 8 T cell receptor beta chains below all came from one sample that was sequenced in a study of T cells in localized non-small cell lung cancer (dated by TCRdb to about 2020). Receptor amplification or capture employed the immunoSEQ multiplex PCR assay. The source is immuneACCESS, and TCRdb retained only in-frame sequences with V and J called. Part of the clones is not carried over; for the studies checked, unresolved V genes explain less than half of this, and the remainder is unexplained. The sample table holds roughly 20,000 clones, of which 89% were seen once. The ten largest make up about 8.4% of the sample. Specimen: peripheral blood, collected before any cancer treatment. All receptors come from a man aged 40 to 75 with stage I lung adenocarcinoma.

The genes are TRBV10-3 and TRBJ1-1, with 7 bases aligning to TRBD1. Trimming removed 8 bases from V and 0 bases from J; junction bases left unmatched: 9. Germline values: CDR1 ENHRY, CDR2 SYGVKD. The CDR3 runs 15 residues. For the CDR3, the DNA is TGTGCCATCTCAACCTCGGGACAGATGAACACTGAAGCTTTCTTT. Translation gives CAISTSGQMNTEAFF.

This clone was seen a single time. The chain carries TRBV11-2 and TRBJ2-6; TRBD1 might be the D (6 bases). Germline assignment: CDR1 SGHAT and CDR2 FQNNGV. The V end was cut by 1 base, the J end by 0 bases, with 13 bases between. CDR3 size: 18 residues. CDR3 region: CASSLVGGHYSGANVLTF. The CDR3 nucleotides read TGTGCCAGCAGCTTAGTAGGGGGACATTACTCTGGGGCCAACGTCCTGACTTTC.

The CDR3 spells CASRKDPSSYNEQFF. As DNA, the CDR3 is TGTGCCAGTAGGAAAGACCCGAGCTCCTACAATGAGCAGTTCTTC. This chain uses TRBV19 with TRBJ2-1; D remains ambiguous. This CDR3 has 15 residues. From germline, CDR1 is LNHDA and CDR2 SQIVND (reference sequence). V was shortened by 6 bases and J by 0 bases, with 12 bases between the two germline ends.

The chain couples TRBV19 to TRBJ2-5; 10 nucleotides line up with TRBD2. Germline lookup yields CDR1 LNHDA and CDR2 SQIVND (reference sequence). The ends lost 9 bases at V and 3 bases at J; junction bases unmatched: 10. The CDR3 length is 15 residues. CDR3 DNA: TGTGCCAGCCGATTACTAGCGGGGCGGAAAGAGACCCAGTACTTC. This translates into CASRLLAGRKETQYF.

This rearrangement joins TRBV2 to TRBJ2-5; D unresolved. The V and J ends lost 6 bases and 4 bases respectively, with 9 bases between them. The CDR3 spans 12 residues. CDR1 is SNHLY and CDR2 is FYNNEI in the germline V gene. The CDR3: CASRLGGETQYF. CDR3 bases: TGTGCCAGCAGACTGGGCGGAGAGACCCAGTACTTC.

This clone was seen more than once but under ten times. The CDR3 DNA reads as TGTGCCAGCAGCTTAGTGTCCGGGAGCAATCAGCCCCAGCATTTT. Translating gives CASSLVSGSNQPQHF. V and J are TRBV7-8 and TRBJ1-5; D is unresolved. V lost 1 base and J 1 base, leaving 8 bases between the germline ends. The CDR3 runs to 15 residues. Germline CDR1 SGHVS, CDR2 FQNEAQ.

This chain links TRBV5-5 with TRBJ2-5; 7 positions match TRBD1. The junction had 10 bases not matched to a gene; V was cut back by 5 bases and J by 3 bases. This CDR3 region has 15 residues. Germline V gene lookup returns CDR1 SGHKS and CDR2 YYEKEE (reference sequence). CDR3 sequence (DNA): TGTGCCAGCAGTCATACGGACAGGTATGAAGAGACCCAGTACTTC. This codes for CASSHTDRYEETQYF. The full variable domain, rest sourced from reference TRBV5-5 and TRBJ2-5, is DAGVTQSPTHLIKTRGQQVTLRCSPISGHKSVSWYQQVLGQGPQFIFQYYEKEERGRGNFPDRFSARQFPNYSSELNVNALLLGDSALYLCASSHTDRYEETQYFGPGTRLLVL.

V is TRBV10-2 and J is TRBJ1-5; no firm D call. The CDR3 length is 11 residues. CDR1 WSHSY and CDR2 SAAADI come from the germline V gene. The ends were cut back, 3 bases at V and 9 bases at J, with 6 bases in the middle. The CDR3 nucleotides read TGCGCCAGCAGTGAAGGTGGGCCCCAGCATTTT. It codes for CASSEGGPQHF.